A single sample is the source of the 17 T cell receptor beta chains below, sequenced in a study of blood T cell repertoires in COVID-19. Generated by immunoSEQ multiplex PCR, the TCRdb table keeps only in-frame clones and is missing some. In the table there are around 160,000 clones, more than 80% of which are singletons. Sequences were obtained from peripheral blood. The receptors here all came from a man in his fifties or sixties with acute or convalescent COVID-19.

The V and J genes are TRBV7-9 and TRBJ2-1; TRBD2 agrees at 7 bases. The CDR3 loop spans 14 amino acids. The trim removed 7 bases at V and 3 bases at J, leaving 6 bases unmatched. Germline lookup yields CDR1 SEHNR and CDR2 FQNEAQ (reference sequence). The CDR3 sequence: CASIGEGGYNEQFF. DNA for the CDR3: TGTGCCAGCATCGGGGAGGGTGGCTACAATGAGCAGTTCTTC.

V gene TRBV18 combines with J gene TRBJ1-1; D is perhaps TRBD1 (5 bases). The germline CDR1 and CDR2 sequences are KGHSH and LQKENI. This CDR3 is 16 amino acids long. Trimming pared 2 bases from V and 5 bases from J, leaving 18 bases between. For the CDR3, the DNA is TGTGCCAGCTCACCATTCCTTTTAGGGGAGGGGACTGAAGCTTTCTTT. Its translation is CASSPFLLGEGTEAFF.

The chain recombines TRBV3-1 (or the pseudogene TRBV3-2) with TRBJ2-5, with D perhaps TRBD1 (5 bases). The CDR3 spans 12 residues. From germline, CDR1 is LGHDT and CDR2 YNNKEL (reference sequence). V was shortened by 9 bases and J by 1 base, with 9 bases between the two germline ends. The CDR3 DNA follows: TGTGCCAGTCGAAGGGGCCAAGAGACCCAGTACTTC. Translation: CASRRGQETQYF.

V is TRBV2 and J is TRBJ1-5; D might be TRBD1 (6 bases). Trimming stripped 10 bases from V and 2 bases from J, with 12 bases between. CDR1 is SNHLY, CDR2 FYNNEI, per germline. The CDR3 covers 13 residues. CDR3 region: CANAQGGNQPQHF. For the CDR3, the DNA is TGTGCCAACGCACAGGGTGGCAATCAGCCCCAGCATTTT.

This clone was seen a few times. The CDR3 DNA follows: TGTGCCTGGACCCGAGGAGTTAACACTGAAGCTTTCTTT. Encoded protein: CAWTRGVNTEAFF. This chain uses TRBV30 with TRBJ1-1; no clear D. V dropped 4 bases and J dropped 2 bases, with 11 bases sitting between them. CDR3 size: 13 residues. The V gene's germline CDR1 is GTSNPN and CDR2 SVGIG (reference sequence).

CDR3 protein: CASSLTGANQPQHF. In nucleotides, the CDR3 is TGTGCCAGCAGCTTGACAGGGGCTAATCAGCCCCAGCATTTT. J is TRBJ1-5 and V is TRBV7-9; TRBD1 aligns across 8 bases. This CDR3 has 14 amino acids. V shed 3 bases and J 4 bases; nucleotides not matched to a gene: 2. Germline V CDR1 and CDR2: SEHNR, FQNEAQ (reference sequence).

The chain recombines TRBV19 with TRBJ1-1; D might be TRBD1 (6 bases). Trimming shortened V by 2 bases and J by 4 bases, and 14 bases separated the two germline ends. This CDR3 contains 15 residues. Germline V gene lookup returns CDR1 LNHDA and CDR2 SQIVND (reference sequence). CDR3 region: CASSIRGGGSTEAFF. The DNA for the CDR3 is TGTGCCAGTAGTATACGGGGGGGCGGGAGCACTGAAGCTTTCTTT.

The CDR3 DNA sequence: TGTGCCAGCAGTTTAGTACCAGGGGACGAGCAGTACTTC. Translated: CASSLVPGDEQYF. The chain combines TRBV12-3 or TRBV12-4 with TRBJ2-7; tentative D call: TRBD1 (6 bases). Trimming left V 1 base short and J 5 bases short, with 9 bases between. The CDR3 loop spans 13 amino acids.

A few counts support this clone. The chain couples TRBV12-3 or TRBV12-4 to TRBJ2-1; D may be TRBD2 (5 bases). V lost 3 bases and J lost 9, with 6 bases in between. This CDR3 has 11 amino acids. CDR3 in amino acids: CASSFRGEQFF. CDR3 coding DNA: TGTGCCAGCAGTTTTCGGGGTGAGCAGTTCTTC.

The chain is built from TRBV29-1 and TRBJ1-2, with D possibly being TRBD1 (5 bases). The CDR3 covers 14 residues. The V gene's germline CDR1 is SQVTM and CDR2 ANQGSEA. V lost 6 bases and J 6 bases, leaving 20 bases between the germline ends. As DNA, the CDR3 is TGCAGCGTCCCTCCGGTAGACAGCGCCAATGGCTACACCTTC. Translation gives CSVPPVDSANGYTF. The full variable domain, rest sourced from reference TRBV29-1 and TRBJ1-2, is SAVISQKPSRDICQRGTSLTIQCQVDSQVTMMFWYRQQPGQSLTLIATANQGSEATYESGFVIDKFPISRPNLTFSTLTVSNMSPEDSSIYLCSVPPVDSANGYTFGSGTRLTVV.

This clone was picked up one time. The chain combines TRBV5-1 with TRBJ2-6; D possibly corresponds to TRBD1 (5 bases). This CDR3 is 15 amino acids long. Per the germline V gene, CDR1 is SGHRS and CDR2 is YFSETQ. V dropped 0 bases and J dropped 3 bases, with 7 bases sitting between them. CDR3 sequence: CASSLGGGGANVLTF. CDR3 nucleotide sequence: TGCGCCAGCAGCTTGGGGGGCGGTGGGGCCAACGTCCTGACTTTC.

The rearrangement links TRBV9 to TRBJ1-1; TRBD1 is a possible D gene (5 bases). CDR3 length: 15 residues. V lost 4 bases, J lost 1 base, and 14 bases lay in between. Germline CDR1 is SGDLS and CDR2 is YYNGEE. The CDR3 DNA sequence: TGTGCCAGCAGCCCACTTAGAAGGGGGAACACTGAAGCTTTCTTT. It translates to CASSPLRRGNTEAFF.

The rearrangement uses TRBV19 and TRBJ1-6; 9 bases are a match to TRBD1. The junction had 4 bases not matched to a gene; V was cut back by 0 bases and J by 10 bases. The CDR3 spans 15 residues. CDR1 and CDR2 (germline): LNHDA, SQIVND (reference sequence). CDR3 residues: CASSIEDRGSSPLHF. The CDR3 nucleotides are TGTGCCAGTAGTATAGAAGACAGGGGGAGCTCACCCCTCCACTTT.

This clone appeared once. The CDR3 sequence: CASSGPRVAYF. The CDR3 DNA sequence: TGTGCCAGCAGTGGCCCTCGGGTTGCGTATTTT. The chain combines TRBV25-1 with TRBJ2-3; D is unclear. CDR3 length: 11 residues. Germline loops: CDR1 MGHDK, CDR2 SYGVNS. V gave up 4 bases and J gave up 14 bases, with 13 bases separating them.

The J gene is TRBJ1-2, the V gene TRBV19, with TRBD1 matching over 8 bases. The CDR3 has 16 amino acids. The ends lost 1 base at V and 5 bases at J; junction bases unmatched: 9. From germline, CDR1 is LNHDA and CDR2 SQIVND (reference sequence). The CDR3 spells CASSIVGQGARYGYTF. CDR3 nucleotide sequence: TGTGCCAGTAGTATAGTCGGCCAGGGGGCTCGGTATGGCTACACCTTC. Full variable domain (remainder filled in from reference TRBV19 and TRBJ1-2): DGGITQSPKYLFRKEGQNVTLSCEQNLNHDAMYWYRQDPGQGLRLIYYSQIVNDFQKGDIAEGYSVSREKKESFPLTVTSAQKNPTAFYLCASSIVGQGARYGYTFGSGTRLTVV.

The chain couples TRBV7-3 to TRBJ1-2, with 7 bases aligning to TRBD1. Per the germline V gene, CDR1 is SGHTA and CDR2 is FQGTGA. The CDR3 runs to 13 residues. Unmatched junction bases numbered 5, after V lost 5 bases and J lost 5 bases. In DNA, the CDR3 is TGTGCCAGCAGCCCGGACAGGAGTTATGGCTACACCTTC. This translates into CASSPDRSYGYTF.

This clone was seen once. The chain employs TRBV27 and TRBJ1-5; D is ambiguous. CDR1 MNHEY and CDR2 SMNVEV come from the germline V gene (reference sequence). The CDR3 totals 13 residues. Trimming took off 0 bases at V and 7 bases at J, with 7 bases between the two ends. The CDR3 DNA sequence: TGTGCCAGCAGTTTATCGAGGGTACAGCCCCAGCATTTT. This encodes CASSLSRVQPQHF.